The clone carrying this T cell receptor beta chain was detected only a few times. This sample was taken from a study of glioma-infiltrating T cells after dendritic cell vaccination. Study-level information: Between about 2002 and 2013, patients got autologous tumor lysate-pulsed dendritic cell vaccines.

J gave up 2 bases and V 2 bases, and 10 bases lay outside the gene matches. The CDR3 is made up of 17 amino acids. CDR1 and CDR2 from the germline V gene are SNHLY and FYNNEI. Time point described: after dendritic cell vaccination, including at tumor progression/relapse. Before vaccination, two weeks after the third vaccination, and at progression, PBMC were collected. TCRB CDR3 was amplified from 2 ug genomic DNA or less. Amplification used 60 V beta primers and 13 J beta primers. The repertoire was sequenced with immunoSEQ multiplex PCR; TCRdb's copy has only in-frame clones and lacks some. The data contain 55,000 to 75,000 clones, roughly 83% of them singletons.

The rearrangement links TRBV2 to TRBJ2-7; 9 bases map to TRBD1. The receptor was derived from a human donor with glioblastoma. This material consisted of blood, taken after dendritic cell vaccination. The chain's CDR3 is CASSEFFDRGNTYEQYF. The CDR3 nucleotides read TGTGCCAGCAGTGAATTCTTCGACAGGGGGAATACCTACGAGCAGTACTTC.